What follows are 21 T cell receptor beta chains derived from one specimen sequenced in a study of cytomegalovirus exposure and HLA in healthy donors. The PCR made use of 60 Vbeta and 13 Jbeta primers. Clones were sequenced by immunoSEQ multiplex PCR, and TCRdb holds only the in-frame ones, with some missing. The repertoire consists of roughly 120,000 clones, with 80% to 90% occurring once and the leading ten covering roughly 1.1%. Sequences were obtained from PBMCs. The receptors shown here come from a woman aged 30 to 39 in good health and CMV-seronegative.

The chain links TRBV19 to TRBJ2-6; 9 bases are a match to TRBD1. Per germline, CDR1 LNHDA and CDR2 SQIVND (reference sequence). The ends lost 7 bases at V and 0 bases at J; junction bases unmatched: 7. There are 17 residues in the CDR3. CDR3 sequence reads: CASNWDRASSGANVLTF. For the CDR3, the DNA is TGTGCCAGTAACTGGGACAGGGCCAGCTCTGGGGCCAACGTCCTGACTTTC. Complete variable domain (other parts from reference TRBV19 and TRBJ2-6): DGGITQSPKYLFRKEGQNVTLSCEQNLNHDAMYWYRQDPGQGLRLIYYSQIVNDFQKGDIAEGYSVSREKKESFPLTVTSAQKNPTAFYLCASNWDRASSGANVLTFGAGSRLTVL.

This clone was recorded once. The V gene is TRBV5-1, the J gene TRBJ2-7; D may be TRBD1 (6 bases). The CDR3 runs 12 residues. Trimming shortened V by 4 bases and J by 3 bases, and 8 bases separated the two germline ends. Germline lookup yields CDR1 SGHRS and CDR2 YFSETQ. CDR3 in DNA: TGCGCCAGCAGCCGGGACAACTACGAGCAGTACTTC. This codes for CASSRDNYEQYF.

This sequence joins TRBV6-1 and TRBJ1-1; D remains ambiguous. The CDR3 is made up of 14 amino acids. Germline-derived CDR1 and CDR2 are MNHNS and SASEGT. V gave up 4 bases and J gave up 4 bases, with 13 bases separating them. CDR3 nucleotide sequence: TGTGCCAGCAGTGTCGACACTGTTCTCACTGAAGCTTTCTTT. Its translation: CASSVDTVLTEAFF.

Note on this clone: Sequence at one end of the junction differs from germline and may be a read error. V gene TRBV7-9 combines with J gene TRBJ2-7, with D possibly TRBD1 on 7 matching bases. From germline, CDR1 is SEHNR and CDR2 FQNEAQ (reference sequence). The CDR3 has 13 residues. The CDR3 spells CASSPGGTASVGF. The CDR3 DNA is TGTGCCAGCAGCCCAGGCGGGACAGCTTCGGTGGGGTTC.

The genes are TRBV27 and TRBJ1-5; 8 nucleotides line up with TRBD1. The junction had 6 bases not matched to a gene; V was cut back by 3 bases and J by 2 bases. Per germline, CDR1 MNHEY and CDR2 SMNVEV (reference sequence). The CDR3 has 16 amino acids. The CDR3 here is CASSFSTGGRNQPQHF. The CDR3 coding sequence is TGTGCCAGCAGTTTTTCTACAGGGGGTCGCAATCAGCCCCAGCATTTT.

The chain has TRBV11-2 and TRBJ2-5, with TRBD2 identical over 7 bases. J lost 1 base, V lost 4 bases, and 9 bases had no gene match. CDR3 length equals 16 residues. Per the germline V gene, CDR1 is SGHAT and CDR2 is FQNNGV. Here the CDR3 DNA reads TGTGCCAGCAGCTCAGCCCCCGGACTAGGCCAAGAGACCCAGTACTTC. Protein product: CASSSAPGLGQETQYF.

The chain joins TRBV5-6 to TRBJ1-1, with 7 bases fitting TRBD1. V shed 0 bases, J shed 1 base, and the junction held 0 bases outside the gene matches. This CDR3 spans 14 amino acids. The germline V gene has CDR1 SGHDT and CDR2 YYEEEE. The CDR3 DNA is TGTGCCAGCAGCTTGGACAGGGGGAACACTGAAGCTTTCTTT. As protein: CASSLDRGNTEAFF.

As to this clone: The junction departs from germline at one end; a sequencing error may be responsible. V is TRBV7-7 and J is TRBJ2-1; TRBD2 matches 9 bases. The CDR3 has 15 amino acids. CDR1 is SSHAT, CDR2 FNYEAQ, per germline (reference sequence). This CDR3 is CASSLPGSGGHEQFF. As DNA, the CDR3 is TGTGCTAGCAGCTTACCCGGTAGCGGGGGCCATGAGCAGTTCTTC.

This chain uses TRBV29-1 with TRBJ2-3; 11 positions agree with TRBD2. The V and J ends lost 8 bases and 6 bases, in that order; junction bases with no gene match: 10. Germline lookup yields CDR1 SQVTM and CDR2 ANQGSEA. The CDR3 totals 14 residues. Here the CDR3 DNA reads TGCAGCTCTACTTTAGCGGGGGGGCCCGATACGCAGTATTTT. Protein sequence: CSSTLAGGPDTQYF.

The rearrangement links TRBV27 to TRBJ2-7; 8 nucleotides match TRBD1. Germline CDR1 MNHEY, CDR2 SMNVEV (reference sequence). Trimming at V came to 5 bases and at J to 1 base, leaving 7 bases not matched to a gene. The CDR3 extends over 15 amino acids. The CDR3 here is CASSPRGQGSYEQYF. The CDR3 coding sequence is TGTGCCAGCAGTCCCCGCGGACAGGGATCCTACGAGCAGTACTTC.

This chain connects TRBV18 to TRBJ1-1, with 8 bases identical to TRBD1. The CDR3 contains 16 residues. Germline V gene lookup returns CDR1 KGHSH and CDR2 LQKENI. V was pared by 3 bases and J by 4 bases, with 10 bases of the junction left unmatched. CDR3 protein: CASSPRTGTISTEAFF. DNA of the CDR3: TGTGCCAGCTCACCTCGGACAGGGACTATTAGCACTGAAGCTTTCTTT. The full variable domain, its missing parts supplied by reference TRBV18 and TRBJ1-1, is NAGVMQNPRHLVRRRGQEARLRCSPMKGHSHVYWYRQLPEEGLKFMVYLQKENIIDESGMPKERFSAEFPKEGPSILRIQQVVRGDSAAYFCASSPRTGTISTEAFFGQGTRLTVV.

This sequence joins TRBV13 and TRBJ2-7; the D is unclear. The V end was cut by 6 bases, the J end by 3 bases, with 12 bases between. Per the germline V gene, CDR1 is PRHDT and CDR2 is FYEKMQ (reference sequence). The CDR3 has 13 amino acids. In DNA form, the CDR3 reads TGTGCCAGCAGTCCACCCCAGGTCTACGAGCAGTACTTC. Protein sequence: CASSPPQVYEQYF.

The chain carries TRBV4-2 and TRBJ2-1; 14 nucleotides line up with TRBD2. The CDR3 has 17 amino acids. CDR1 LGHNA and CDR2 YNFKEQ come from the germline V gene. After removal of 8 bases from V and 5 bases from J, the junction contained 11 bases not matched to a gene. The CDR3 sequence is CASRYGGTSGGDNEQFF. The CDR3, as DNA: TGTGCCAGCCGCTACGGTGGGACTAGCGGGGGAGACAATGAGCAGTTCTTC.

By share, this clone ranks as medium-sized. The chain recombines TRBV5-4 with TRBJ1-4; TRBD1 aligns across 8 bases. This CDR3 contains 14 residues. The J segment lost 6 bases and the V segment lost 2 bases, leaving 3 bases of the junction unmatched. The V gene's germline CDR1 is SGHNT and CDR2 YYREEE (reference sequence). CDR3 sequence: CASSFQGADEKLFF. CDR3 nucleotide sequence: TGTGCCAGCAGCTTCCAGGGGGCAGATGAAAAACTGTTTTTT.

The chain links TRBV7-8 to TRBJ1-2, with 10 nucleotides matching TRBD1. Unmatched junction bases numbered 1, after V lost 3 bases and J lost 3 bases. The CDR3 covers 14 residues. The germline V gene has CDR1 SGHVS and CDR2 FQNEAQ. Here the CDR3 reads CASSLGQGHYGYTF. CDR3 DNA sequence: TGTGCCAGCAGCTTGGGACAGGGGCACTATGGCTACACCTTC.

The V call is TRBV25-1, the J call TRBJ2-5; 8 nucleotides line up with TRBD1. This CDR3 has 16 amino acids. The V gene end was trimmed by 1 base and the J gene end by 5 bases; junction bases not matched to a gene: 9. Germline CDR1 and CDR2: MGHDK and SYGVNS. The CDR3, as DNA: TGTGCCAGCAGTGAATGGGAGGACAGGGTATCCGAGACCCAGTACTTC. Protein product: CASSEWEDRVSETQYF.

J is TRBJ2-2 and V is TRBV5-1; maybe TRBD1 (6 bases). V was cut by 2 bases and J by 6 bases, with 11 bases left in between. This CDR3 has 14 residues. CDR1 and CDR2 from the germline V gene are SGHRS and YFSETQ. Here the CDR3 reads CASSFLQGAGELFF. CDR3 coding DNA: TGCGCCAGCAGCTTCCTACAGGGAGCCGGGGAGCTGTTTTTT.

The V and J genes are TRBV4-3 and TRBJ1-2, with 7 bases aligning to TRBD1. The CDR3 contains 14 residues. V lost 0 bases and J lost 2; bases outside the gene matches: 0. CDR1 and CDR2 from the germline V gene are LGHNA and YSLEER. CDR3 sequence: CASSQETGNYGYTF. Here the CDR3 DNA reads TGCGCCAGCAGCCAAGAGACAGGGAACTATGGCTACACCTTC.

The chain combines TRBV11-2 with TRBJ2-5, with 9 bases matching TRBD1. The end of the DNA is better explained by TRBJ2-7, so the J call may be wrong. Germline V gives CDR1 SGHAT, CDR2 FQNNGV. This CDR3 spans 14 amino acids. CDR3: CASSWNDRGFEQYF. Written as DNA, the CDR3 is TGTGCCAGCAGCTGGAACGACAGGGGGTTCGAGCAGTACTTC.

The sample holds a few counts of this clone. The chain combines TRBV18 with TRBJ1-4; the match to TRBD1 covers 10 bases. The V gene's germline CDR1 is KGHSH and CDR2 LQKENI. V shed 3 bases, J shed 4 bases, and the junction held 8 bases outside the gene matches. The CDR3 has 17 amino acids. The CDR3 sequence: CASSPTPTGGSNEKLFF. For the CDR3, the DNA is TGTGCCAGCTCACCTACCCCGACAGGGGGCAGTAATGAAAAACTGTTTTTT.

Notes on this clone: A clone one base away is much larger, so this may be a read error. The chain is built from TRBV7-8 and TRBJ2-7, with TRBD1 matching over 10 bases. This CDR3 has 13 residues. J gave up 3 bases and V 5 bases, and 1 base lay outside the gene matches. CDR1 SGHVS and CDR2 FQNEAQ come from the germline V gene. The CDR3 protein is CASSRTGGYEQYF. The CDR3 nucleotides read TGTGCCAGCAGCCGGACAGGGGGCTACGAGCAGTACTTC.